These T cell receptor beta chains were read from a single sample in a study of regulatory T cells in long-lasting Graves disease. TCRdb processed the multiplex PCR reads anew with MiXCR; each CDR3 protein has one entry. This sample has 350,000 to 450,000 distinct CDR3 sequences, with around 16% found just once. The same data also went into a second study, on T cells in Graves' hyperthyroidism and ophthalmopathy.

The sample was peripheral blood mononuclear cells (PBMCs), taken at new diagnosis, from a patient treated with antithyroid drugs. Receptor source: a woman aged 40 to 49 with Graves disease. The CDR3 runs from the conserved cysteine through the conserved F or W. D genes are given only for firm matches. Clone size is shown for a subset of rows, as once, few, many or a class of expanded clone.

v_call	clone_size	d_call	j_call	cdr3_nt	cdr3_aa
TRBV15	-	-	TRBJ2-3	TGTGCCACCAGCAGAGGGGACGGGAGATTAGGTACGCAGTATTTT	CATSRGDGRLGTQYF
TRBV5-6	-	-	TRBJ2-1	TGTGCCAGCAGCTCGACGGTGGATGAGCAGTTCTTC	CASSSTVDEQFF
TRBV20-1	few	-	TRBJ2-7	TGCAGTGCTACTAGTTTCAGGGAAACTAACTCCTACGAGCAGTACTTC	CSATSFRETNSYEQYF
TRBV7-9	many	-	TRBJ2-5	TGTGCCAGCAGCTTGCCTGGGAAATGGGAGACCCAGTACTTC	CASSLPGKWETQYF
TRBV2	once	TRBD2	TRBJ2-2	TGTGCCAGCAGTGAAGCGCTTCGACTAGCGGGAGAGGGGGTGGACACCGGGGAGCTGTTTTTT	CASSEALRLAGEGVDTGELFF
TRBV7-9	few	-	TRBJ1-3	TGTGCCAGCAGCCTCAGCAAGGACACCATATATTTT	CASSLSKDTIYF
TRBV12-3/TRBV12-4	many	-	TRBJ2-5	TGTGCCAGCGTCCGTAACCGGGACCACCTAGAGACCCAGTACTTC	CASVRNRDHLETQYF
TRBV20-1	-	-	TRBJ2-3	TGCAGTGCGGCGCCTCAGGGTTCTCTCTATACGCAGTATTTT	CSAAPQGSLYTQYF
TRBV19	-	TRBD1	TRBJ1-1	TGTGCCAGTAGTGTTGGACAGGGCGGCGAAGCTTTCTTT	CASSVGQGGEAFF
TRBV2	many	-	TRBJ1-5	TGTGCCAGCAGTGAAAGTACAGCAGTCAATCAGCCCCAGCATTTT	CASSESTAVNQPQHF
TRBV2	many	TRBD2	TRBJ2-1	TGTGCCAGCAGTGAGGTTAGCGGGATGGTCTCGGGCAATGAGCAGTTCTTC	CASSEVSGMVSGNEQFF
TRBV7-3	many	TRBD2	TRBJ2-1	TGTGCCAGCAGCTTAACGTCTGCGGGGGGAGGCCATGAGCAGTTCTTC	CASSLTSAGGGHEQFF
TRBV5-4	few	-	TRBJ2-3	TGTGCCAGCAGTTATCGGACAGCCACGCAGTATTTT	CASSYRTATQYF
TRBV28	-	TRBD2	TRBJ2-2	TGTGCCAGCAGTTCCCCCGCGGCGGGAGTTAACACCGGGGAGCTGTTTTTT	CASSSPAAGVNTGELFF
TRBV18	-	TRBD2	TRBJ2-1	TGTGCCAGCTCACTGAGACTAGCGGGAGGCTCCTACAATGAGCAGTTCTTC	CASSLRLAGGSYNEQFF
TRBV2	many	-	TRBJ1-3	TGTGCCAGCAGTGAATGGGGTACTGGAAACACCATATATTTT	CASSEWGTGNTIYF
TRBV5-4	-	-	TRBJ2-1	TGTGCCAGCAGCTTGACCAATACCAATGAGCAGTTCTTC	CASSLTNTNEQFF
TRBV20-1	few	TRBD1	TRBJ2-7	TGCAGTGCCCTTAAGGCCGGGACAGCCTTCTACGAGCAGTACTTC	CSALKAGTAFYEQYF
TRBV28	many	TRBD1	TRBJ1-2	TGTGCCAGCAGTCCCGTGGGGCAGGGGGGGTATGGCTACACCTTC	CASSPVGQGGYGYTF
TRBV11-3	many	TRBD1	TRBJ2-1	TGTGCCAGCAGCACCGGGACAGGGAATTACAATGAGCAGTTCTTC	CASSTGTGNYNEQFF
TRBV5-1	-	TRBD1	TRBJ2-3	TGCGCCAGCAGCAAAGGACAGGGCACAGATACGCAGTATTTT	CASSKGQGTDTQYF
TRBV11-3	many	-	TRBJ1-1	TGTGCCAGCAGCTTAGAGGACAGCAAAGCTTTCTTT	CASSLEDSKAFF
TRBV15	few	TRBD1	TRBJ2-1	TGTGCCACCAGCTCAGACAGGGGCAATGAGCAGTTCTTC	CATSSDRGNEQFF
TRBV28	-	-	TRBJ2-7	TGTGCCAGCAGTCTCCCAACGGACAACGAGCAGTACTTC	CASSLPTDNEQYF
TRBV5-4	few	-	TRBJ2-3	TGTGCCAGCAGCCAAACGGGGGCAGATACGCAGTATTTT	CASSQTGADTQYF
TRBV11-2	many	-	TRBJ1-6	TGTGCCAGCAGCTTAGGATATTCACCCCTCCACTTT	CASSLGYSPLHF
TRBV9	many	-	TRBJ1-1	TGTGCCAGCAGCGCGATAATGGCTTGGGGGAACACTGAAGCTTTCTTT	CASSAIMAWGNTEAFF
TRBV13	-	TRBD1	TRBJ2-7	TGTGCCAGCAGCTTTCGGGACAGGGGCTTAGACGAGCAGTACTTC	CASSFRDRGLDEQYF
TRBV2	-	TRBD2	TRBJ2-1	TGTGCCAGCTCTCGCCGGGGGCTAGCGGGAAAGGAGCAGTTCTTC	CASSRRGLAGKEQFF
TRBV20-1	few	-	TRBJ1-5	TGCAGTGCTAGAGATGCGAGGGGGGGCAATCAGCCCCAGCATTTT	CSARDARGGNQPQHF
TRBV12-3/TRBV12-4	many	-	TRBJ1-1	TGTGCCAGCAGCCTACAGGGTGGGAAAACTGAAGCTTTCTTT	CASSLQGGKTEAFF
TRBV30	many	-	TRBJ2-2	TGTGCCTGGAGTGTGGGCAGATACACCGGGGAGCTGTTTTTT	CAWSVGRYTGELFF
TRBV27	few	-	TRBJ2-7	TGTGCCAGCAGTTTAGCGGCGGTTGGGACCTACGAGCAGTACTTC	CASSLAAVGTYEQYF
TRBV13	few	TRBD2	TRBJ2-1	TGTGCCAGCAGCTCCTGGACTAGCGGGAGTATCGATGAGCAGTTCTTC	CASSSWTSGSIDEQFF
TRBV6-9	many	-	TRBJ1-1	TGTGCCAGCAGTTTCGGGCAGCACACTGAAGCTTTCTTT	CASSFGQHTEAFF
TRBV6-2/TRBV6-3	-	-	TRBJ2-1	TGTGCCAGCAGTCCCCGGGGCTACAATGAGCGGTTCTTC	CASSPRGYNERFF
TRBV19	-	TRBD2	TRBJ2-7	TGTGCCAGTAGTATAGGGACTAGCGGGCCCTACGAGCAGTACTTC	CASSIGTSGPYEQYF
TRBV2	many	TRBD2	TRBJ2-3	TGTGCCAGCAGCGCTCCGGGACTAGCTCCAGATACGCAGTATTTT	CASSAPGLAPDTQYF
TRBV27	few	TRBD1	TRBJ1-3	TGTGCCAGCAGGACAGGGGTCTCTGGAAACACCATATATTTT	CASRTGVSGNTIYF
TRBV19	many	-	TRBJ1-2	TGTGCCAGTACATCAAACTATGGCTACACCTTC	CASTSNYGYTF
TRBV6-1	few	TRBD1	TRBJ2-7	TGTGCCAGCAGTGGACAGGGAAGAGTGTTCTCCTACGAGCAGTACTTC	CASSGQGRVFSYEQYF
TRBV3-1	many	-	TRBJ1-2	TGTGCCAGCAGCCAAGTCAGGGGAGGCTACACCTTC	CASSQVRGGYTF
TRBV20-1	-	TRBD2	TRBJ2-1	TGCAGTGTAGAGCGGGAGGGCTCCTACAATGAGCAGTTCTTC	CSVEREGSYNEQFF
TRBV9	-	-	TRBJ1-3	TGTGCCAGCAGCGACCCCCTGGCTGGAAACACCATATATTTT	CASSDPLAGNTIYF
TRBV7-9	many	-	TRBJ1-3	TGTGCCAGCAGTACACCTGGGAGCTCTGGAAACACCATATATTTT	CASSTPGSSGNTIYF
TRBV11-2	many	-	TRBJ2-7	TGTGCCAGCAGCCCTCAGCGAAGACCAGGGACGTCCGAGCAGTACTTC	CASSPQRRPGTSEQYF
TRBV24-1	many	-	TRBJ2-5	TGTGCCACCGCACCACGAGGACTAAGTAGGGGGACCCAGTACTTC	CATAPRGLSRGTQYF
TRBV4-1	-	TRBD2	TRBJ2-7	TGCGCCAGCAGCCAAATGGGGCTAGCGGGATCCTACGAGCAGTACTTC	CASSQMGLAGSYEQYF
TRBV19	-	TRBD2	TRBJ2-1	TGTGCCAGTAGTATCCTTAGCGGGAGGAGTTCTAACGCGTACAATGAGCAGTTCTTC	CASSILSGRSSNAYNEQFF
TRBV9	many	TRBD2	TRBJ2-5	TGTGCCAGCAGCGTAGCTCCCGGGACTAGCGGGAGAGGGACCCAGTACTTC	CASSVAPGTSGRGTQYF
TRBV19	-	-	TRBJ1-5	TGTGCCAGTAGTACCAGGGCGCGGTTGATTCCCCAGCATTTT	CASSTRARLIPQHF